The 17 T cell receptor beta chains in this list originate from one sample, sequenced in a study of vaccination effects on CD4 cells after COVID-19. Their specific antigens are unknown. The repertoire was sequenced with immunoSEQ multiplex PCR; TCRdb's copy has only in-frame clones and lacks some. In the table there are about 14,000 clones, around three quarters of which are singletons. Before sequencing took place, the ViraFEST assay used viral peptide pools to expand antigen-specific CD4+ T cells. A 10-day culture period preceded the isolation of CD4+ T cells. A positive SARS-CoV-2 PCR test fell between March and December 2020. Subjects were given two BNT162b2 or mRNA-1273 vaccine doses. This material consisted of CD4+ T cells from PBMCs cultured with SARS-CoV-2 spike peptides, taken after COVID-19 vaccination. The receptors come from a human donor who had a prior SARS-CoV-2 infection.

The chain combines TRBV18 with TRBJ2-5; 9 positions agree with TRBD2. The CDR3 runs to 14 residues. Trimming cost V 5 bases and J 3 bases; bases outside gene matches: 4. CDR1 is KGHSH and CDR2 is LQKENI in the germline V gene. CDR3 bases: TGTGCCAGCTCATTGACTAGCGGAGAAGAGACCCAGTACTTC. Protein product: CASSLTSGEETQYF.

The rearrangement links TRBV2 to TRBJ1-6; 11 bases match TRBD1. This CDR3 contains 14 residues. Per the germline V gene, CDR1 is SNHLY and CDR2 is FYNNEI. With V trimmed by 6 bases and J by 9 bases, 4 bases remained unmatched. This CDR3 reads CASRAGTGGSPLHF. The CDR3 nucleotides are TGTGCCAGCAGAGCCGGGACAGGGGGTTCACCCCTCCACTTT.

This chain uses TRBV11-2 with TRBJ2-2; weak D call: TRBD1 (5 bases). Trimming cost V 1 base and J 3 bases, with 15 bases left between them. The CDR3 consists of 17 residues. The V gene's germline CDR1 is SGHAT and CDR2 FQNNGV. The CDR3 DNA follows: TGTGCCAGCAGCTTAGTAGCAGGGTGGGCGGACACCGGGGAGCTGTTTTTT. It translates to CASSLVAGWADTGELFF. The variable domain in full, with the rest retrieved from reference TRBV11-2 and TRBJ2-2, is EAGVAQSPRYKIIEKRQSVAFWCNPISGHATLYWYQQILGQGPKLLIQFQNNGVVDDSQLPKDRFSAERLKGVDSTLKIQPAKLEDSAVYLCASSLVAGWADTGELFFGEGSRLTVL.

V is TRBV2 and J is TRBJ2-7; a weak D match, TRBD1 (5 bases). CDR3 length: 14 residues. Germline V gene sequence: CDR1 SNHLY, CDR2 FYNNEI. With 6 bases removed from V and 3 bases from J, the gap between germline ends came to 15 bases. CDR3 amino acids: CASRADSMGYEQYF. For the CDR3, the DNA is TGTGCCAGCAGGGCCGACAGTATGGGCTACGAGCAGTACTTC.

The gene calls are TRBV5-1 and TRBJ2-5, with D perhaps matching TRBD2 (5 bases). Germline CDR1 is SGHRS and CDR2 is YFSETQ. Trimming left V 5 bases short and J 4 bases short, with 15 bases between. The CDR3 has 14 residues. CDR3 bases: TGCGCCAGCAGGTCGGCAGCGGCCAGAGAGACCCAGTACTTC. Amino acids: CASRSAAARETQYF.

V usage is TRBV5-4 and J usage is TRBJ2-2, with 8 bases aligning to TRBD2. This CDR3 contains 13 residues. Per the germline V gene, CDR1 is SGHNT and CDR2 is YYREEE (reference sequence). The CDR3 nucleotides are TGTGCAGAGCGGGAGTCATACACCGGGGAGCTGTTTTTT. Amino acids: CAERESYTGELFF.

This chain connects TRBV2 to TRBJ2-7, with a weak D call TRBD1 (5 bases). V was pared by 0 bases and J by 0 bases, with 12 bases between. Germline CDR1 SNHLY, CDR2 FYNNEI. The CDR3 length is 16 residues. The CDR3 region has the DNA TGTGCCAGCAGTGAAGCAGAGAACAGGCCCTCCTACGAGCAGTACTTC. Encoded protein: CASSEAENRPSYEQYF. Looking up the rest from reference TRBV2 and TRBJ2-7 gives the full variable domain: EPEVTQTPSHQVTQMGQEVILRCVPISNHLYFYWYRQILGQKVEFLVSFYNNEISEKSEIFDDQFSVERPDGSNFTLKIRSTKLEDSAMYFCASSEAENRPSYEQYFGPGTRLTVT.

The chain links TRBV4-2 to TRBJ2-5; D is uncertain. The CDR3 is 13 residues long. V gave up 2 bases and J gave up 5 bases, with 9 bases separating them. Germline values: CDR1 LGHNA, CDR2 YNFKEQ. For the CDR3, the DNA is TGTGCCAGCAGCCAAAGGGCCCGGGAGACCCAGTACTTC. This encodes CASSQRARETQYF.

V is TRBV24-1 and J is TRBJ1-5; D not certain. V gave up 2 bases and J gave up 6 bases, with 16 bases separating them. Looked up from germline, CDR1 is KGHDR and CDR2 is SFDVKD. The CDR3 extends over 16 amino acids. This CDR3 is CATSDSGRYESQPQHF. DNA of the CDR3: TGTGCCACCAGTGATTCGGGCAGGTACGAGAGTCAGCCCCAGCATTTT.

This clone was found once. The chain joins TRBV6-5 to TRBJ2-7; D not certain. Germline V lookup: CDR1 MNHEY, CDR2 SVGAGI. The V gene lost 6 bases and the J gene lost 0 bases, with 3 bases spanning the gap. The CDR3 is 11 residues long. The CDR3 nucleotides read TGTGCCAGCAGGGACTCCTACGAGCAGTACTTC. It translates to CASRDSYEQYF.

The V gene is TRBV5-1, the J gene TRBJ2-2; 7 bases fit TRBD1. The CDR3 is 15 residues long. CDR1 SGHRS and CDR2 YFSETQ come from the germline V gene. Trimming took 5 bases from V and 1 from J; bases not matched to a gene: 5. In DNA form, the CDR3 reads TGCGCCAGCAGTTGGGGGACAGAGAACACCGGGGAGCTGTTTTTT. Amino acid sequence: CASSWGTENTGELFF.

V gene TRBV20-1 combines with J gene TRBJ2-1; D assignment may be TRBD1 or TRBD2 (6 bases each). In germline, CDR1 is DFQATT, CDR2 SNEGSKA (reference sequence). This CDR3 is built from 14 residues. The V and J ends lost 3 bases and 8 bases respectively, with 17 bases between them. The CDR3 protein is CSASMGGEGDEQFF. CDR3 bases: TGCAGTGCTAGTATGGGGGGAGAGGGGGATGAGCAGTTCTTC.

The genes are TRBV7-9 and TRBJ2-5, with 7 positions matching TRBD1. Germline trimming cut 1 base from V and 7 bases from J; bases unmatched to any gene: 3. Germline loops: CDR1 SEHNR, CDR2 FQNEAQ (reference sequence). CDR3 length: 13 amino acids. CDR3 protein: CASSLEGGATQYF. In DNA form, the CDR3 reads TGTGCCAGCAGCTTAGAAGGGGGCGCGACCCAGTACTTC.

This rearrangement joins TRBV28 to TRBJ1-5, with 8 positions matching TRBD1. The J segment lost 9 bases and the V segment lost 3 bases, leaving 13 bases of the junction unmatched. This CDR3 is 16 amino acids long. Germline V gives CDR1 MDHEN, CDR2 SYDVKM. CDR3 residues: CASSLSDRGGRRPQHF. The CDR3 nucleotides are TGTGCCAGCAGTTTGTCTGACAGGGGTGGGCGGCGGCCCCAGCATTTT.

CDR3 region: CASSLPGVFVAKNIQYF. For the CDR3, the DNA is TGTGCCAGCAGCTTGCCAGGAGTGTTTGTCGCCAAAAACATTCAGTACTTC. J is TRBJ2-4 and V is TRBV5-5; D gene uncertain. CDR1 is SGHKS and CDR2 is YYEKEE in the germline V gene (reference sequence). Trimming shortened V by 1 base and J by 1 base, and 15 bases separated the two germline ends. CDR3 size: 17 residues.

For this clone: One end of the junction fails to match germline, which may point to a read error. The rearrangement uses TRBV5-6 and TRBJ1-6; maybe TRBD1 (6 bases). The CDR3 has 16 amino acids. Germline CDR1 is SGHDT and CDR2 is YYEEEE. CDR3 bases: TGTGCCAGCAGCTTGCTGGATGTGGGGGCCTATTCACCCTTCCACTTT. Residues: CASSLLDVGAYSPFHF. Filled out from reference TRBV5-6 and TRBJ1-6, the complete variable domain reads DAGVTQSPTHLIKTRGQQVTLRCSPKSGHDTVSWYQQALGQGPQFIFQYYEEEERQRGNFPDRFSGHQFPNYSSELNVNALLLGDSALYLCASSLLDVGAYSPFHFGNGTRLTVT.

By share, this clone counts as medium-sized (0.01 to 0.1%). The genes are TRBV18 and TRBJ2-3; D not certain. The germline V gene encodes CDR1 KGHSH and CDR2 LQKENI. The V end was cut by 3 bases, the J end by 2 bases, with 6 bases between. CDR3 length: 13 residues. The CDR3: CASSPGVTDTQYF. CDR3 coding DNA: TGTGCCAGCTCACCCGGAGTCACAGATACGCAGTATTTT.